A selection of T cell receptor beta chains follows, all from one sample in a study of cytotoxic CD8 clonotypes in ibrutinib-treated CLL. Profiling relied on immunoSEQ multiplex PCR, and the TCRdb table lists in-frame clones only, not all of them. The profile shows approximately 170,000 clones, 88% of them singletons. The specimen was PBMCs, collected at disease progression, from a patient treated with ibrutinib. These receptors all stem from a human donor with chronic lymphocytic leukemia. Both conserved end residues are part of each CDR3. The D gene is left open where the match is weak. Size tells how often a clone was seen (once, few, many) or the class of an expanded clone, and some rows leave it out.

CDR3aa: CASSYPGFYEQYF
CDR3nt: TGTGCCAGCAGTTACCCGGGCTTCTACGAGCAGTACTTC
v_gene: TRBV6-5
abundance: once
d_gene: -
j_gene: TRBJ2-7

CDR3aa: CAWSPQSRPETQYF
CDR3nt: TGTGCCTGGAGCCCCCAGTCTAGGCCAGAGACCCAGTACTTC
v_gene: TRBV30
abundance: -
d_gene: -
j_gene: TRBJ2-5

CDR3aa: CASSPTETGGEKLFF
CDR3nt: TGTGCCAGCTCACCAACCGAAACAGGGGGTGAAAAACTGTTTTTT
v_gene: TRBV18
abundance: -
d_gene: TRBD1
j_gene: TRBJ1-4

CDR3aa: CASHRDRGEKLFF
CDR3nt: TGTGCCAGCCACCGGGACAGGGGAGAAAAACTGTTTTTT
v_gene: TRBV6-1
abundance: -
d_gene: TRBD1
j_gene: TRBJ1-4

CDR3aa: CASSLRKQGFEFLDEQFF
CDR3nt: TGTGCCAGCAGCTTACGAAAGCAGGGGTTCGAGTTTCTCGATGAGCAGTTCTTC
v_gene: TRBV7-2
abundance: -
d_gene: -
j_gene: TRBJ2-1

CDR3aa: CASSLLLYTGELFF
CDR3nt: TGTGCCAGCAGCTTATTACTTTACACCGGGGAGCTGTTTTTT
v_gene: TRBV7-3
abundance: -
d_gene: -
j_gene: TRBJ2-2

CDR3aa: CASSFEYGYTF
CDR3nt: TGTGCCAGCAGTTTTGAGTATGGCTACACCTTC
v_gene: TRBV28
abundance: -
d_gene: -
j_gene: TRBJ1-2

CDR3aa: CASSAGTGDDTGELFF
CDR3nt: TGTGCCAGCAGTGCCGGGACAGGGGATGACACCGGGGAGCTGTTTTTT
v_gene: TRBV25-1
abundance: -
d_gene: TRBD1
j_gene: TRBJ2-2

CDR3aa: CASSVDRAGTEAFF
CDR3nt: TGCGCCAGCAGCGTGGACAGGGCCGGCACTGAAGCTTTCTTT
v_gene: TRBV5-1
abundance: -
d_gene: TRBD1
j_gene: TRBJ1-1

CDR3aa: CASSSGLAAYEQYF
CDR3nt: TGTGCCAGCAGTTCCGGACTAGCGGCCTACGAGCAGTACTTC
v_gene: TRBV27
abundance: few
d_gene: TRBD2
j_gene: TRBJ2-7

CDR3aa: CASSPPGLGGAFF
CDR3nt: TGTGCCAGCAGCCCGCCCGGGTTGGGGGGAGCTTTCTTT
v_gene: TRBV7-9
abundance: -
d_gene: -
j_gene: TRBJ1-1

CDR3aa: CASSLPPSGRYTGELFF
CDR3nt: TGTGCCAGCAGCTTACCGCCCAGCGGGAGATACACCGGGGAGCTGTTTTTT
v_gene: TRBV7-8
abundance: -
d_gene: TRBD2
j_gene: TRBJ2-2

CDR3aa: CASSLGGQGVEPQHF
CDR3nt: TGTGCCAGCAGCTTAGGGGGGCAGGGAGTAGAGCCCCAGCATTTT
v_gene: TRBV11-2
abundance: -
d_gene: -
j_gene: TRBJ1-5

CDR3aa: CASSGQGGNYEQYF
CDR3nt: TGTGCCAGCAGCGGACAGGGGGGGAACTACGAGCAGTACTTC
v_gene: TRBV6-5
abundance: -
d_gene: TRBD1
j_gene: TRBJ2-7

CDR3aa: CASRSTGLGQPQHF
CDR3nt: TGTGCCAGCAGATCGACAGGGTTGGGACAGCCCCAGCATTTT
v_gene: TRBV27
abundance: -
d_gene: TRBD1
j_gene: TRBJ1-5

CDR3aa: CASSDLRANVLTF
CDR3nt: TGTGCCAGCAGTGATTTGAGGGCCAACGTCCTGACTTTC
v_gene: TRBV25-1
abundance: -
d_gene: -
j_gene: TRBJ2-6

CDR3aa: CASTLLDNEQFF
CDR3nt: TGTGCCAGCACCCTCTTGGACAATGAGCAGTTCTTC
v_gene: TRBV7-2
abundance: -
d_gene: -
j_gene: TRBJ2-1

CDR3aa: CASSLDGSYEQYF
CDR3nt: TGTGCCAGCAGCTTGGACGGATCCTACGAGCAGTACTTC
v_gene: TRBV5-4
abundance: -
d_gene: -
j_gene: TRBJ2-7

CDR3aa: CATSRPPGTGVYEQYF
CDR3nt: TGTGCCACCAGCAGACCCCCCGGGACAGGGGTCTACGAGCAGTACTTC
v_gene: TRBV15
abundance: -
d_gene: TRBD1
j_gene: TRBJ2-7

CDR3aa: CASRGQTYYGYTF
CDR3nt: TGTGCCAGCAGGGGACAGACTTACTATGGCTACACCTTC
v_gene: TRBV14
abundance: -
d_gene: TRBD1
j_gene: TRBJ1-2

CDR3aa: CSVDGRREGYNEQFF
CDR3nt: TGCAGCGTTGACGGGCGGCGGGAGGGTTACAATGAGCAGTTCTTC
v_gene: TRBV29-1
abundance: -
d_gene: TRBD2
j_gene: TRBJ2-1

CDR3aa: CASSQGLAGLNYGYTF
CDR3nt: TGCGCCAGCAGCCAAGGTCTGGCAGGACTAAACTATGGCTACACCTTC
v_gene: TRBV4-1
abundance: -
d_gene: -
j_gene: TRBJ1-2

CDR3aa: CAWSVRLNTGELFF
CDR3nt: TGTGCCTGGAGTGTTCGACTCAACACCGGGGAGCTGTTTTTT
v_gene: TRBV30
abundance: -
d_gene: -
j_gene: TRBJ2-2

CDR3aa: CASRCQTRESEETQYF
CDR3nt: TGTGCAAGTCGCTGTCAAACGCGGGAGTCGGAAGAGACCCAGTACTTC
v_gene: TRBV12-2
abundance: -
d_gene: -
j_gene: TRBJ2-5

CDR3aa: CASSPGKGGPFKAFF
CDR3nt: TGTGCCAGCAGCCCCGGAAAGGGAGGACCCTTTAAGGCTTTCTTT
v_gene: TRBV7-3
abundance: once
d_gene: -
j_gene: TRBJ1-1

CDR3aa: CATRSPQGSNEQYF
CDR3nt: TGTGCCACCCGTTCCCCTCAGGGGTCCAACGAGCAGTACTTC
v_gene: TRBV6-4
abundance: -
d_gene: -
j_gene: TRBJ2-7

CDR3aa: CASSVGGQGLFF
CDR3nt: TGCGCCAGCAGCGTGGGCGGACAGGGATTGTTCTTC
v_gene: TRBV5-1
abundance: -
d_gene: TRBD1
j_gene: TRBJ2-1

CDR3aa: CAWERQGIAEAFF
CDR3nt: TGTGCCTGGGAGAGACAGGGGATCGCTGAAGCTTTCTTT
v_gene: TRBV30
abundance: once
d_gene: TRBD1
j_gene: TRBJ1-1

CDR3aa: CAWVSWGLNTGELFF
CDR3nt: TGTGCCTGGGTTTCCTGGGGGCTGAACACCGGGGAGCTGTTTTTT
v_gene: TRBV30
abundance: -
d_gene: -
j_gene: TRBJ2-2